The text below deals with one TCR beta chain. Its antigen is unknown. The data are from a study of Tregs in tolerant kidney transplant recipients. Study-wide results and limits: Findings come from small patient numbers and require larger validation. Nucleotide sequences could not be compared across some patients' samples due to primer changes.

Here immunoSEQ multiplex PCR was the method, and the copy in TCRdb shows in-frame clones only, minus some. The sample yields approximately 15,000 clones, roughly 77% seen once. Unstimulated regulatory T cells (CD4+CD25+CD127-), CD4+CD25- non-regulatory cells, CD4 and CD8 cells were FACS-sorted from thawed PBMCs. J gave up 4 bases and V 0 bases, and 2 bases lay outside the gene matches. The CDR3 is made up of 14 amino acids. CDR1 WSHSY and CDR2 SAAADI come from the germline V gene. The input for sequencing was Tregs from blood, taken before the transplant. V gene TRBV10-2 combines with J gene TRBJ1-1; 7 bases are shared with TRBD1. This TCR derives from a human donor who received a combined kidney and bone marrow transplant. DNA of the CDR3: TGCGCCAGCAGTGAGTCGTCAGGGGGCACTGAAGCTTTCTTT. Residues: CASSESSGGTEAFF.